Below, one TCR beta chain is given with its context. No antigen is known for it. Treatment here: some 19 received Ad26.COV2.S at low or high dose, single or two shots; roughly five received placebo; per-sample allocation not given. Sampling was performed 63 days after the first vaccine or placebo injection. The sample comes from a study of Ad26.COV2.S vaccination and SARS-CoV-2 variants. Background on the study: In the study, Ad26.COV2.S was injected intramuscularly once, or twice 56 days apart. Overall study results and limits: Comparability of non-spike TCR breadth was observed across vaccine and placebo recipients. Spike-specific TCR breadth was greater after Ad26.COV2.S than placebo.

Sequencing was performed with immunoSEQ multiplex PCR; in TCRdb, only in-frame clones are kept and a portion is missing. There are more than 300,000 clones in the sample; 70% to 90% occur only once, and roughly 1.9% lies in the top ten. Per the germline V gene, CDR1 is ENHRY and CDR2 is SYGVKD. Losses at the gene ends were 5 bases for V and 1 base for J; bases not matched to a gene: 4. CDR3 length: 15 amino acids. The source of this sequence is a person aged 18 to 59 who received the Ad26.COV2.S COVID-19 vaccine or a placebo. The chain uses TRBV10-3 and TRBJ2-1, with 8 bases aligning to TRBD2. Sequences were derived from peripheral blood, sampled in a trial of Ad26.COV2.S vaccine versus placebo. Written as DNA, the CDR3 is TGTGCCATCAGTCCGGGGACTAGATCCTACAATGAGCAGTTCTTC. Amino acids: CAISPGTRSYNEQFF.